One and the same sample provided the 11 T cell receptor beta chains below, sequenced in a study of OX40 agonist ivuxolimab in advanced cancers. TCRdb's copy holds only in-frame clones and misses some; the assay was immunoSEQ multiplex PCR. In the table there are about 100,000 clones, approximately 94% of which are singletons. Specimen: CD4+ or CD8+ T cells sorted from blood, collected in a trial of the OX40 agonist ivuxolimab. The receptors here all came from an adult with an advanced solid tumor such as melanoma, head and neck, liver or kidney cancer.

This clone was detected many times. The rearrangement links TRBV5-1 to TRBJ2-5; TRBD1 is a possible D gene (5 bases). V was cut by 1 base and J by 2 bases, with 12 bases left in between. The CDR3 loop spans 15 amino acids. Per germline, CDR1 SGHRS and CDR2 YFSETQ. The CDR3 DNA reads TGCGCCAGCAGCTTGACAGGACCATCTCAAGAGACCCAGTACTTC. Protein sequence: CASSLTGPSQETQYF. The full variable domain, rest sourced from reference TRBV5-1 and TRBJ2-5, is KAGVTQTPRYLIKTRGQQVTLSCSPISGHRSVSWYQQTPGQGLQFLFEYFSETQRNKGNFPGRFSGRQFSNSRSEMNVSTLELGDSALYLCASSLTGPSQETQYFGPGTRLLVL.

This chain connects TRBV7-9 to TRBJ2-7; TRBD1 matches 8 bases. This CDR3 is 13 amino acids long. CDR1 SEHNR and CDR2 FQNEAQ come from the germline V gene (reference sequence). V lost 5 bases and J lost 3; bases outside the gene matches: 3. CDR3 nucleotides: TGTGCCAGCAGCCGGACAGGGAGCTACGAGCAGTACTTC. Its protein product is CASSRTGSYEQYF.

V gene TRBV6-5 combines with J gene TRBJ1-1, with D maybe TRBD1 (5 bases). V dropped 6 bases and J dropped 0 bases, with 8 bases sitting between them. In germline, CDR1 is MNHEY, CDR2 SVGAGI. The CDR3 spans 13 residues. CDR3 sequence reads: CASSLRVNTEAFF. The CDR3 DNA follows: TGTGCCAGCAGCCTCAGGGTGAACACTGAAGCTTTCTTT.

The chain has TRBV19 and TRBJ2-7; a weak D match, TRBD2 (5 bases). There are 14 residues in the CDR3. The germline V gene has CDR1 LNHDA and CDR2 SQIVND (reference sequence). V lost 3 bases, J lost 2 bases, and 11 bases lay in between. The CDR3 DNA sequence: TGTGCCAGTAGTATCGGGGTTCGAGCCTACGAGCAGTACTTC. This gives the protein CASSIGVRAYEQYF.

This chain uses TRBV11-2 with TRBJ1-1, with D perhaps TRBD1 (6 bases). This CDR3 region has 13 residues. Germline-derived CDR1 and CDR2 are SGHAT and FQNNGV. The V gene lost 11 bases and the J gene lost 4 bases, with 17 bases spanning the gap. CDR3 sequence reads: CASGHRDGTEAFF. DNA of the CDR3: TGTGCCTCGGGCCACAGGGACGGCACTGAAGCTTTCTTT.

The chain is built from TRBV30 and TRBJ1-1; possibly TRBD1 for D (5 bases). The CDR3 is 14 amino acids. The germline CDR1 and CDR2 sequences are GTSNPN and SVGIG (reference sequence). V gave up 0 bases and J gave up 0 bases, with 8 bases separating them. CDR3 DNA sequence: TGTGCCTGGAGTGTACAGGAACTGAACACTGAAGCTTTCTTT. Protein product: CAWSVQELNTEAFF.

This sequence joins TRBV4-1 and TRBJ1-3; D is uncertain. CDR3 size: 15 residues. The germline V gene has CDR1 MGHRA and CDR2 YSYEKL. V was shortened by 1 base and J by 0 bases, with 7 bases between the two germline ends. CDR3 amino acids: CASSQGLGSGNTIYF. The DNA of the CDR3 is TGCGCCAGCAGCCAAGGCTTGGGCTCTGGAAACACCATATATTTT.

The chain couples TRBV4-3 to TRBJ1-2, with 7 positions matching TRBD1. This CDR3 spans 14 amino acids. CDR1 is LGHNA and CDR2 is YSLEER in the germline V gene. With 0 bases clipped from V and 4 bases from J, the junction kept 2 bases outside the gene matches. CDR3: CASSQDGTAYGYTF. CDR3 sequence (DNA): TGCGCCAGCAGCCAAGATGGGACAGCCTATGGCTACACCTTC.

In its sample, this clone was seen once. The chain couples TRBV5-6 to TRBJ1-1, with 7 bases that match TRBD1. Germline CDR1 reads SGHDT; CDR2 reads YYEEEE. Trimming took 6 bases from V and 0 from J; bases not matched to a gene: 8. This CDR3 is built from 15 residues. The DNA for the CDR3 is TGTGCCAGCATCCACAGGGGCTATATGAACACTGAAGCTTTCTTT. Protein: CASIHRGYMNTEAFF.

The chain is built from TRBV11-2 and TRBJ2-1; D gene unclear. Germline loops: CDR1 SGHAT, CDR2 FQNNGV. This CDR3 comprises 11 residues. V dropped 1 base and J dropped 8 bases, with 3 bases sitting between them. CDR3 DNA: TGTGCCAGCAGCTTAGGCTATGAGCAGTTCTTC. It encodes CASSLGYEQFF.

The CDR3 is CASSTGQGAEGANVLTF. The CDR3 DNA reads as TGTGCCAGCAGCACGGGACAGGGGGCGGAAGGGGCCAACGTCCTGACTTTC. V usage is TRBV12-1 and J usage is TRBJ2-6; the table calls TRBD1, which could not be checked here. TRBV12-1 is a pseudogene locus. The CDR3 contains 17 residues.